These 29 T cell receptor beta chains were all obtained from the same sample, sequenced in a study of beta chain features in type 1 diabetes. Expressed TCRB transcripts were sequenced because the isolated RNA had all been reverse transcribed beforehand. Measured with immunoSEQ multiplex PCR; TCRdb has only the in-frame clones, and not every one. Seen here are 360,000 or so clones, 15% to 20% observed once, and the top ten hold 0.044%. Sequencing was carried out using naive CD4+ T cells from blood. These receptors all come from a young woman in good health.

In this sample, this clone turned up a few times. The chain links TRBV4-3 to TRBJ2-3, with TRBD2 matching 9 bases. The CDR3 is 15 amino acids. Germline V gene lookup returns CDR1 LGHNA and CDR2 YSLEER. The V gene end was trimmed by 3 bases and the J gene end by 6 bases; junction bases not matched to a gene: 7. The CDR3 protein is CASSHSSGTGDTQYF. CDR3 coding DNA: TGCGCCAGCAGCCACTCTAGCGGGACGGGGGATACGCAGTATTTT.

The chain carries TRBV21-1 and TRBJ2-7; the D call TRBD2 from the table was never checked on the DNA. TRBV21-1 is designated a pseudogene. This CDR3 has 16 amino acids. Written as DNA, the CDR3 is TGTGCCAGCAGCAAAACAGAGCGGGAGAGGTCCTACGAGCAGTACTTC. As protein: CASSKTERERSYEQYF.

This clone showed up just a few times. CDR3: CASSLLRDSSYGYTF. The CDR3, as DNA: TGCGCCAGCAGCTTGCTCCGGGACAGTAGCTATGGCTACACCTTC. This chain links TRBV5-1 with TRBJ1-2; TRBD1 matches 7 bases. CDR1 and CDR2 (germline): SGHRS, YFSETQ. The CDR3 contains 15 residues. Trimming cost V 1 base and J 4 bases; bases outside gene matches: 7.

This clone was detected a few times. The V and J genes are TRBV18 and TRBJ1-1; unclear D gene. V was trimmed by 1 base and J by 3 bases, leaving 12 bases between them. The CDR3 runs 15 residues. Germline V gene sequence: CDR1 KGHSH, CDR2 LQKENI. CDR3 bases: TGTGCCAGCTCACCACTCGGTCCTCGGGACACTGAAGCTTTCTTT. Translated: CASSPLGPRDTEAFF.

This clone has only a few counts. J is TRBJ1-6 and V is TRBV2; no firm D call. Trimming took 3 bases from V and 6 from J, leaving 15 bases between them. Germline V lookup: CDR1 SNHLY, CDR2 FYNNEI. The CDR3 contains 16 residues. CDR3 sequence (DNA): TGTGCCAGCAGTGACGGTCGGGGAACAAGTAATTCACCCCTCCACTTT. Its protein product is CASSDGRGTSNSPLHF. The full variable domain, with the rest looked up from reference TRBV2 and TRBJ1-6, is EPEVTQTPSHQVTQMGQEVILRCVPISNHLYFYWYRQILGQKVEFLVSFYNNEISEKSEIFDDQFSVERPDGSNFTLKIRSTKLEDSAMYFCASSDGRGTSNSPLHFGNGTRLTVT.

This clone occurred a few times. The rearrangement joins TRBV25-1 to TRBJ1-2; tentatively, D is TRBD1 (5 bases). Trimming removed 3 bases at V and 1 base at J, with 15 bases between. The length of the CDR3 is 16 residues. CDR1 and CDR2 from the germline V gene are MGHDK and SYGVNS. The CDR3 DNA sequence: TGTGCCAGCAGTGATCCCGGAGCGGGGGATAACTATGGCTACACCTTC. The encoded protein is CASSDPGAGDNYGYTF.

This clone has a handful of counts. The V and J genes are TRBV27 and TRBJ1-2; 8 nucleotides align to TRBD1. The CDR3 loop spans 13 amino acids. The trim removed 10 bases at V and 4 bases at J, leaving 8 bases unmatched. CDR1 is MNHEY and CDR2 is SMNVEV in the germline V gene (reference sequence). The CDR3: CAIPDRASYGYTF. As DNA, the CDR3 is TGTGCCATCCCGGACAGGGCTTCCTATGGCTACACCTTC.

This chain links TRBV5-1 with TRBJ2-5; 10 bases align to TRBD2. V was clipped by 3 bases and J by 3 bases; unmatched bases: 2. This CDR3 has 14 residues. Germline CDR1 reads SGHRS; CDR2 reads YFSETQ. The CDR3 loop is CASSYLAGEETQYF. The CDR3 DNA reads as TGCGCCAGCAGCTATCTAGCGGGAGAAGAGACCCAGTACTTC.

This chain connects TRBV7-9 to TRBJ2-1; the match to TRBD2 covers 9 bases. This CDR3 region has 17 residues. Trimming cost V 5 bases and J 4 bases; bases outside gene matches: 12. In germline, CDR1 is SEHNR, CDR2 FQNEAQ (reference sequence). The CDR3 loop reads CASSPRGGRARYNEQFF. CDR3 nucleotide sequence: TGTGCCAGCAGCCCGAGGGGCGGGAGGGCCAGATACAATGAGCAGTTCTTC.

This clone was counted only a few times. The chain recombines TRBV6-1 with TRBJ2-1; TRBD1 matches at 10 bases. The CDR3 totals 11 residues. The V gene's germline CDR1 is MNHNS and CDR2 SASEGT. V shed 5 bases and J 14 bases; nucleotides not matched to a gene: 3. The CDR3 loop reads CASSKTGGKFF. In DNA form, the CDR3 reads TGTGCCAGCAGTAAGACAGGGGGCAAGTTCTTC.

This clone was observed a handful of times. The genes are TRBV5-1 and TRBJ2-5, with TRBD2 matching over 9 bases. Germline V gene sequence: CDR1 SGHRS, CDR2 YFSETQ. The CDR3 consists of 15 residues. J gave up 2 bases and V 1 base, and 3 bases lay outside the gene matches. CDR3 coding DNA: TGCGCCAGCAGCTTGCTGGGACTAGCACAAGAGACCCAGTACTTC. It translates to CASSLLGLAQETQYF.

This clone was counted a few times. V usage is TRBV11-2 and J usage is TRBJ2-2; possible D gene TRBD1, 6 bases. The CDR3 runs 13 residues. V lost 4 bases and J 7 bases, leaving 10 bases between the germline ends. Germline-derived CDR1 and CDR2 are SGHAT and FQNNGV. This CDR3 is CASSSQGIGELFF. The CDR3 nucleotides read TGTGCCAGCAGCTCCCAGGGGATCGGGGAGCTGTTTTTT.

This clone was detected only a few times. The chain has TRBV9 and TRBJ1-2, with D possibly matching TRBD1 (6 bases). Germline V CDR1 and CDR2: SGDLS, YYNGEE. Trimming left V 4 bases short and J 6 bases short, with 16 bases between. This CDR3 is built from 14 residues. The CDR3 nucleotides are TGTGCCAGCAGCCCCCGCCGGGACACCGATGGCTACACCTTC. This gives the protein CASSPRRDTDGYTF.

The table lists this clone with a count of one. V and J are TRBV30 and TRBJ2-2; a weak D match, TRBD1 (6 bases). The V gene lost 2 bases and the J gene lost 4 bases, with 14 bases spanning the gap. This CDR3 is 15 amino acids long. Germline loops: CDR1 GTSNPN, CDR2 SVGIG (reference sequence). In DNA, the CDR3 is TGTGCCTGGAGTTTCAGGGGCAGGGGCACCGGGGAGCTGTTTTTT. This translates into CAWSFRGRGTGELFF.

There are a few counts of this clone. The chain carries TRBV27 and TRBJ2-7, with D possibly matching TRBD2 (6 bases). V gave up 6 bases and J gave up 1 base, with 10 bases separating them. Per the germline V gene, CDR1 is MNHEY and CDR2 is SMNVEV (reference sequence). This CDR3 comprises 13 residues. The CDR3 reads CASRVGGSYEQYF. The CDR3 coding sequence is TGTGCCAGCAGAGTTGGGGGGTCCTACGAGCAGTACTTC.

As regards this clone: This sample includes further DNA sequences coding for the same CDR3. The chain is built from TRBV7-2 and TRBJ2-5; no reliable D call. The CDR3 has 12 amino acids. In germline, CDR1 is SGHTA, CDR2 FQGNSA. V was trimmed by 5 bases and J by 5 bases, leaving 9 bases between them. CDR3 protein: CASSPSRETQYF. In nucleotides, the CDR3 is TGTGCCAGCAGCCCCTCGCGGGAGACCCAGTACTTC.

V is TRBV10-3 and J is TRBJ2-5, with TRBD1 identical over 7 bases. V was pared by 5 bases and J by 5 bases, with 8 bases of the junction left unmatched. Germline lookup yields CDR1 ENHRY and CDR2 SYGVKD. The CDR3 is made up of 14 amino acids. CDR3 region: CAISPGTASETQYF. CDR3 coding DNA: TGTGCCATCAGTCCGGGGACAGCCAGCGAGACCCAGTACTTC.

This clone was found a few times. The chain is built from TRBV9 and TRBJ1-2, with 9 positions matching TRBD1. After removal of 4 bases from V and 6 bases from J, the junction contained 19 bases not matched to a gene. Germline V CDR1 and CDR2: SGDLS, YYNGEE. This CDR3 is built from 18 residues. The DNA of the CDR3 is TGTGCCAGCAGCCCACGGAGGGACAGGGCAAATATCTTTGATGGCTACACCTTC. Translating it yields CASSPRRDRANIFDGYTF.

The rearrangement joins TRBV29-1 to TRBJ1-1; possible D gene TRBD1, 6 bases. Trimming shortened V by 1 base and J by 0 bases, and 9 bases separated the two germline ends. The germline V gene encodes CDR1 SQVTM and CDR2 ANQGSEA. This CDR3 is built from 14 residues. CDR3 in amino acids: CSVEGRGMNTEAFF. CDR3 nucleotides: TGCAGCGTTGAAGGAAGGGGGATGAACACTGAAGCTTTCTTT. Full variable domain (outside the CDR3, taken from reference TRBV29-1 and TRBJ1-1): SAVISQKPSRDICQRGTSLTIQCQVDSQVTMMFWYRQQPGQSLTLIATANQGSEATYESGFVIDKFPISRPNLTFSTLTVSNMSPEDSSIYLCSVEGRGMNTEAFFGQGTRLTVV.

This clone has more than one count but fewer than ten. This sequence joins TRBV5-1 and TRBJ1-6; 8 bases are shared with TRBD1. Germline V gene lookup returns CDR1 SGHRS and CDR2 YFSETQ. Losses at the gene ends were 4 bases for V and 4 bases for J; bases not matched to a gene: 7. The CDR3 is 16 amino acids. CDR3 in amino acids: CASSLTGARYNSPLHF. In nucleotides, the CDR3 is TGCGCCAGCAGCCTGACAGGGGCGCGGTATAATTCACCCCTCCACTTT.

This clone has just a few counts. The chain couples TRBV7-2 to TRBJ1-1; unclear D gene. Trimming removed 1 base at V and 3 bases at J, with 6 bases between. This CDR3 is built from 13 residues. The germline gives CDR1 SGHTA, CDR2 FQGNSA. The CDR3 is CASSLGGDTEAFF. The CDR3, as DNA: TGTGCCAGCAGCTTAGGGGGAGACACTGAAGCTTTCTTT.

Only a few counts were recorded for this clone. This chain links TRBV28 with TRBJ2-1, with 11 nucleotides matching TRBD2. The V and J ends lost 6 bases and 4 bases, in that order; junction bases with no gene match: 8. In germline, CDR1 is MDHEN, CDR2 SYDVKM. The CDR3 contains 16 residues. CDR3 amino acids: CASSPPTSGRYNEQFF. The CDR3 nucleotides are TGTGCCAGCAGCCCCCCTACTAGCGGGAGATACAATGAGCAGTTCTTC.

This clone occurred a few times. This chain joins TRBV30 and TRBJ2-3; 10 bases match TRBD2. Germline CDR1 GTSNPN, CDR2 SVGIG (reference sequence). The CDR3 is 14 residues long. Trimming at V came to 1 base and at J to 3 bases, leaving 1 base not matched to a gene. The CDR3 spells CAWSEAGGTDTQYF. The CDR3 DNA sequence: TGTGCCTGGAGTGAAGCGGGGGGGACAGATACGCAGTATTTT.

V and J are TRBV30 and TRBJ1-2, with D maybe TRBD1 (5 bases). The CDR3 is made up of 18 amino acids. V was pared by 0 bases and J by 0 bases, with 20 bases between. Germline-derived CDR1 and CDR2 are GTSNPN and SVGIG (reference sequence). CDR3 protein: CAWSVYREGPRANYGYTF. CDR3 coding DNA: TGTGCCTGGAGTGTATACCGGGAGGGACCGAGAGCTAACTATGGCTACACCTTC.

CDR3 sequence: CASSFGSGSDTGELFF. The CDR3, as DNA: TGTGCCAGCAGCTTTGGTAGCGGGAGTGACACCGGGGAGCTGTTTTTT. The chain recombines TRBV7-6 with TRBJ2-2; 9 positions match TRBD2. CDR3 length: 16 residues. The germline gives CDR1 SGHVS, CDR2 FNYEAQ. V lost 3 bases to trimming and J lost 3 bases; unmatched junction nucleotides: 5. Combining the CDR3 with reference TRBV7-6 and TRBJ2-2 gives the whole variable domain GAGVSQSPRYKVTKRGQDVALRCDPISGHVSLYWYRQALGQGPEFLTYFNYEAQQDKSGLPNDRFSAERPEGSISTLTIQRTEQRDSAMYRCASSFGSGSDTGELFFGEGSRLTVL.

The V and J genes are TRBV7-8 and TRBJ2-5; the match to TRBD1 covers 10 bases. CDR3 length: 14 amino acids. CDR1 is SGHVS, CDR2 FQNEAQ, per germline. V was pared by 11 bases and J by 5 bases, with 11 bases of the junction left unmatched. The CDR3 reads CASTGGGWWETQYF. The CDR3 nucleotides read TGTGCCTCGACAGGGGGCGGATGGTGGGAGACCCAGTACTTC.

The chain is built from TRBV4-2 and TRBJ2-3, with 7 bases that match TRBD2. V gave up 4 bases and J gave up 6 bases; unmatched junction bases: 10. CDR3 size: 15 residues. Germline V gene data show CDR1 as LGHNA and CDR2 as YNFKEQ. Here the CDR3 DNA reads TGTGCCAGCAGCCCGGGACTACACTTCTTGGATACGCAGTATTTT. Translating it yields CASSPGLHFLDTQYF.

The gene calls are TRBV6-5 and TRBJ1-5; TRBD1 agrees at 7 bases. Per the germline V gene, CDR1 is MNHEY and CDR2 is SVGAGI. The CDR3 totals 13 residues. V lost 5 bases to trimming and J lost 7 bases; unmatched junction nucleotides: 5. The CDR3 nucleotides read TGTGCCAGCAGTACTCAACAGGGGCAGCCCCAGCATTTT. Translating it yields CASSTQQGQPQHF.

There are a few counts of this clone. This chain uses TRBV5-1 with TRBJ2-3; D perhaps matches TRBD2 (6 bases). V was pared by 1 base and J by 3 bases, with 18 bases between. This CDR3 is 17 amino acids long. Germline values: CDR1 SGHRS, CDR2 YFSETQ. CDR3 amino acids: CASSLRGGAGRTDTQYF. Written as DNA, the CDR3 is TGCGCCAGCAGCTTGAGAGGAGGGGCAGGTCGGACAGATACGCAGTATTTT.